The next 24 T cell receptor beta chains were all read from a single sample in a study of T cell repertoires in cytomegalovirus infection. Their specific antigens are unknown. TCRdb re-analysed the reads in MiXCR, keeping a single row per CDR3 protein. The repertoire holds about half a million distinct CDR3 sequences, about 44% seen once, with 35% to 50% in the top ten. Sequenced material: cultured PBMCs, taken from culture after CMV antigen stimulation. Receptors originate from a human donor in good health (CMV status not recorded). Some clones in this sample may be carry-over from other donors' samples.

This clonotype showed up just a few times. The V and J genes are TRBV7-2 and TRBJ2-5; 10 nucleotides align to TRBD2. The CDR3 spans 15 residues. Trimming removed 1 base from V and 10 bases from J; junction bases left unmatched: 9. Germline assignment: CDR1 SGHTA and CDR2 FQGNSA. CDR3 sequence reads: CASSLVGEAGGDQYF. The CDR3, as DNA: TGTGCCAGCAGCTTAGTAGGGGAAGCGGGGGGGGACCAGTACTTC.

This clonotype showed up just a few times. The V call is TRBV7-8, the J call TRBJ1-2; no firm D call. The V and J ends lost 0 bases and 7 bases respectively, with 6 bases between them. Germline-derived CDR1 and CDR2 are SGHVS and FQNEAQ. The CDR3 length is 12 residues. The DNA of the CDR3 is TGTGCCAGCAGCTTAGCGGGCAGTGGCTACACCTTC. Translated, it gives CASSLAGSGYTF.

This clonotype was counted a few times. The CDR3 region is CASSLLRQLNQPQHF. The CDR3 DNA sequence: TGTGCCAGCAGTTTGTTAAGGCAGCTCAATCAGCCCCAGCATTTT. The V gene is TRBV28, the J gene TRBJ1-5; no clear D gene. CDR1 MDHEN and CDR2 SYDVKM come from the germline V gene. With 3 bases removed from V and 3 bases from J, the gap between germline ends came to 12 bases. The CDR3 has 15 residues.

V is TRBV6-1 and J is TRBJ1-2, with 8 bases matching TRBD1. Germline V CDR1 and CDR2: MNHNS, SASEGT. There are 17 residues in the CDR3. The V gene end was trimmed by 6 bases and the J gene end by 4 bases; junction bases not matched to a gene: 16. The chain's CDR3 is CASRGGGSGGSPYGYTF. CDR3 bases: TGTGCCAGCAGGGGAGGGGGATCAGGGGGCAGTCCCTATGGCTACACCTTC.

The CDR3 here is CASSYRAAWEQGYTF. The CDR3 coding sequence is TGCGCCAGCAGCTATCGAGCAGCCTGGGAGCAGGGCTACACCTTC. The rearrangement uses TRBV5-1 and TRBJ1-2; D is undetermined. Per germline, CDR1 SGHRS and CDR2 YFSETQ. With 3 bases removed from V and 8 bases from J, the gap between germline ends came to 20 bases. This CDR3 contains 15 residues.

The rearrangement links TRBV12-3 or TRBV12-4 to TRBJ2-2; a possible D gene is TRBD1 (5 bases). The ends were cut back, 8 bases at V and 1 base at J, with 11 bases in the middle. The CDR3 contains 14 residues. CDR3 sequence reads: CASVRQRNTGELFF. As DNA, the CDR3 is TGTGCCAGCGTGAGACAGCGGAACACCGGGGAGCTGTTTTTT.

The J gene is TRBJ1-1, the V gene TRBV6-1, with a tentative D call TRBD1 (5 bases). The germline V and J ends were trimmed by 6 bases and 4 bases, with 30 bases remaining between them. CDR1 is MNHNS, CDR2 SASEGT, per germline. This CDR3 comprises 19 residues. The CDR3 region has the DNA TGTGCCAGCAGCCTACCTTGGGGAGGGGAACCCTTATTATTCACTGAAGCTTTCTTT. Translating gives CASSLPWGGEPLLFTEAFF.

This chain links TRBV20-1 with TRBJ2-1; unclear D gene. V was pared by 6 bases and J by 4 bases, with 16 bases between. Germline loops: CDR1 DFQATT, CDR2 SNEGSKA (reference sequence). This CDR3 is built from 14 residues. CDR3 amino acids: CSAPDLTGYNEQFF. CDR3 coding DNA: TGCAGTGCCCCGGACCTAACCGGGTACAATGAGCAGTTCTTC.

The chain has TRBV27 and TRBJ2-2; 9 bases are shared with TRBD1. J was trimmed by 4 bases and V by 5 bases; bases with no gene match: 14. Per the germline V gene, CDR1 is MNHEY and CDR2 is SMNVEV (reference sequence). CDR3 size: 18 residues. The CDR3 sequence is CASSTYFHRGLSTGELFF. The CDR3 bases are TGTGCCAGCAGTACATATTTCCACAGGGGGCTGAGCACCGGGGAGCTGTTTTTT.

V and J are TRBV7-6 and TRBJ1-1, with 8 bases identical to TRBD1. Germline V lookup: CDR1 SGHVS, CDR2 FNYEAQ. CDR3 size: 14 residues. V gave up 5 bases and J gave up 7 bases; unmatched junction bases: 9. As DNA, the CDR3 is TGTGCCAGCAGCCCCTACGGACAGGGAGATGAAGCTTTCTTT. Translating gives CASSPYGQGDEAFF.

The V and J genes are TRBV7-9 and TRBJ2-1, with D hard to call. The CDR3 extends over 13 amino acids. Germline lookup yields CDR1 SEHNR and CDR2 FQNEAQ (reference sequence). The V and J ends lost 1 base and 8 bases respectively, with 9 bases between them. CDR3: CASSLEGFDEQFF. The CDR3 nucleotides read TGTGCCAGCAGCTTAGAAGGGTTCGATGAGCAGTTCTTC.

This chain joins TRBV6-5 and TRBJ2-3; no reliable D call. The CDR3 covers 14 residues. Per germline, CDR1 MNHEY and CDR2 SVGAGI. V lost 5 bases and J lost 9, with 18 bases in between. The CDR3, as DNA: TGTGCCAGCAGTCCCCCCGGGCGTTTTACGACGCAGTATTTT. Its translation is CASSPPGRFTTQYF.

The chain employs TRBV12-3 or TRBV12-4 and TRBJ2-3; perhaps TRBD2 as D (5 bases). The CDR3 contains 15 residues. The V end was cut by 6 bases, the J end by 2 bases, with 15 bases between. The CDR3 nucleotides read TGTGCCAGCAGGTTGGGTTCGGGGTTCACAGATACGCAGTATTTT. Translating gives CASRLGSGFTDTQYF.

The genes are TRBV28 and TRBJ1-5; perhaps TRBD1 as D (5 bases). Trimming cost V 3 bases and J 7 bases, with 13 bases left between them. The length of the CDR3 is 14 residues. Germline CDR1 is MDHEN and CDR2 is SYDVKM. For the CDR3, the DNA is TGTGCCAGCAGTTTTCCCCAGGGACCCCAGCCCCAGCATTTT. As protein: CASSFPQGPQPQHF.

This clonotype has a handful of counts. The J gene is TRBJ1-2, the V gene TRBV6-1, with D perhaps TRBD1 (5 bases). Germline values: CDR1 MNHNS, CDR2 SASEGT. Trimming removed 6 bases at V and 4 bases at J, with 12 bases between. The CDR3 loop spans 13 amino acids. CDR3 protein: CASRGWGGYGYTF. The CDR3 nucleotides read TGTGCCAGCAGAGGGTGGGGGGGCTATGGCTACACCTTC.

The J gene is TRBJ2-7, the V gene TRBV5-6, with 9 bases fitting TRBD1. Trimming at V came to 3 bases and at J to 3 bases, leaving 7 bases not matched to a gene. The CDR3 is made up of 15 amino acids. Germline V gene sequence: CDR1 SGHDT, CDR2 YYEEEE. DNA for the CDR3: TGTGCCAGCAGCTGGGGAACAGGGGGCGTCTACGAGCAGTACTTC. The encoded protein is CASSWGTGGVYEQYF.

The rearrangement links TRBV6-2 or TRBV6-3 to TRBJ2-7, with D perhaps being TRBD1 or TRBD2 (6 bases each). CDR1 and CDR2 from the germline V gene are MNHEY and SVGEGT. The CDR3 runs 18 residues. Deletions cut 2 bases from V and 2 bases from J, with 22 bases between. The CDR3 reads CASSYRPYTSGAAYEQYF. CDR3 nucleotides: TGTGCCAGCAGTTACAGACCCTACACCTCGGGGGCGGCCTACGAGCAGTACTTC.

This chain connects TRBV19 to TRBJ2-4; D is possibly TRBD1 (6 bases). Trimming pared 7 bases from V and 5 bases from J, leaving 15 bases between. Germline CDR1 is LNHDA and CDR2 is SQIVND (reference sequence). The CDR3 totals 14 residues. CDR3 sequence reads: CASMHTDSQNIQYF. In DNA form, the CDR3 reads TGTGCCAGTATGCACACGGACAGTCAAAACATTCAGTACTTC.

The V call is TRBV7-7, the J call TRBJ2-1; D may be TRBD1 (5 bases). With 3 bases removed from V and 4 bases from J, the gap between germline ends came to 13 bases. This CDR3 spans 15 amino acids. Germline loops: CDR1 SSHAT, CDR2 FNYEAQ (reference sequence). The CDR3 nucleotides read TGTGCCAGCAGCTTGGGTGGGGCCGTTTACAATGAGCAGTTCTTC. This translates into CASSLGGAVYNEQFF.

DNA for the CDR3: TGTGCCAGCAGCGTAACTAGCGGGGGCCGGGGTACGCAGTATTTT. It codes for CASSVTSGGRGTQYF. The rearrangement joins TRBV9 to TRBJ2-3; 11 positions agree with TRBD2. The CDR3 contains 15 residues. V lost 1 base, J lost 8 bases, and 6 bases stayed unmatched. Germline assignment: CDR1 SGDLS and CDR2 YYNGEE.

This clonotype was detected many times. The chain combines TRBV7-2 with TRBJ1-5; unclear D gene. The CDR3 is 16 amino acids. V shed 1 base and J shed 3 bases, with 13 bases lying between them. Germline CDR1 SGHTA, CDR2 FQGNSA. The CDR3 DNA is TGTGCCAGCAGCTTAGTCTGGTCAGCACTCAATCAGCCCCAGCATTTT. Amino acids: CASSLVWSALNQPQHF.

The chain joins TRBV30 to TRBJ1-5, with no clear D. V lost 4 bases, J lost 4 bases, and 11 bases lay in between. Germline assignment: CDR1 GTSNPN and CDR2 SVGIG (reference sequence). The CDR3 has 13 amino acids. CDR3 in amino acids: CAWNSGLNQPQHF. The CDR3 DNA reads TGTGCCTGGAACTCGGGATTGAATCAGCCCCAGCATTTT.

This clonotype has ten or more counts. The chain uses TRBV7-9 and TRBJ2-5, with a possible D match to TRBD1 (5 bases). Germline-derived CDR1 and CDR2 are SEHNR and FQNEAQ (reference sequence). V gave up 5 bases and J gave up 1 base, with 11 bases separating them. This CDR3 contains 14 residues. This CDR3 reads CASSPADSQETQYF. The CDR3 nucleotides read TGTGCCAGCAGCCCAGCCGACAGCCAAGAGACCCAGTACTTC.

In its sample, this clonotype was seen a few times. The chain recombines TRBV7-2 with TRBJ2-1; 7 nucleotides align to TRBD1. The CDR3 is made up of 16 amino acids. CDR1 is SGHTA and CDR2 is FQGNSA in the germline V gene. The trim removed 5 bases at V and 0 bases at J, leaving 7 bases unmatched. As DNA, the CDR3 is TGTGCCAGCAGCCAGGGGGACAGAGGCTCCTACAATGAGCAGTTCTTC. Its translation: CASSQGDRGSYNEQFF.